This TCR beta chain emerged from a study of blood T cell repertoires in COVID-19. About the study: PBMCs, B-cell-depleted T cells, or T cells were the source of the cDNA or gDNA that made up the material.

V shed 7 bases, J shed 0 bases, and the junction held 7 bases outside the gene matches. Germline CDR1 reads SGHNT; CDR2 reads YYREEE (reference sequence). The CDR3 extends over 15 amino acids. Assay used: immunoSEQ multiplex PCR; TCRdb lists only in-frame clones, some missing. The data show some 49,000 clones, around 82% seen once. This TCR derives from a woman in her sixties or seventies with acute or convalescent COVID-19. The gene calls are TRBV5-4 and TRBJ2-1; 7 bases map to TRBD2. Specimen: peripheral blood. The CDR3 DNA reads TGTGCCAGCGGGAGGGGAACCGGCTCCTACAATGAGCAGTTCTTC. Its protein product is CASGRGTGSYNEQFF.